These 10 T cell receptor beta chains were all obtained from the same sample, sequenced in a study of cytomegalovirus exposure and HLA in healthy donors. The PCR was carried out with 60 Vbeta primers and 13 Jbeta primers. Assay: immunoSEQ multiplex PCR; the TCRdb copy retains only in-frame clones and omits some. The sample has 130,000 or so clones, around two thirds seen once. Sequenced: PBMCs. Receptors were obtained from a woman aged 40 to 50 in good health and CMV-seronegative.

The chain combines TRBV13 with TRBJ2-5, with a possible D match to TRBD2 (7 bases). This CDR3 has 14 amino acids. Trimming took 5 bases from V and 2 from J, leaving 12 bases between them. Germline lookup yields CDR1 PRHDT and CDR2 FYEKMQ (reference sequence). For the CDR3, the DNA is TGTGCCAGCAGCCCCGGGGGGCGGCAAGAGACCCAGTACTTC. Translated, it gives CASSPGGRQETQYF.

J is TRBJ1-3 and V is TRBV29-1; 8 bases map to TRBD1. In germline, CDR1 is SQVTM, CDR2 ANQGSEA. Unmatched junction bases numbered 5, after V lost 7 bases and J lost 0 bases. This CDR3 region has 14 residues. CDR3 loop: CSATGDFSGNTIYF. The CDR3 coding sequence is TGCAGCGCGACAGGGGACTTCTCTGGAAACACCATATATTTT.

The J gene is TRBJ1-4, the V gene TRBV5-1, with 8 bases fitting TRBD1. The V segment lost 0 bases and the J segment 8 bases; nucleotides outside the gene matches: 3. CDR1 and CDR2 from the germline V gene are SGHRS and YFSETQ. The CDR3 contains 14 residues. Here the CDR3 reads CASSLGQGREKLFF. The CDR3 DNA follows: TGCGCCAGCAGCTTGGGACAGGGGCGGGAAAAACTGTTTTTT.

This clone was seen more than once but under ten times. The V gene is TRBV6-5, the J gene TRBJ2-3, with 8 positions matching TRBD1. After removal of 0 bases from V and 3 bases from J, the junction contained 5 bases not matched to a gene. CDR3 length: 16 residues. Germline V CDR1 and CDR2: MNHEY, SVGAGI. The CDR3 loop is CASSYSERQGTDTQYF. CDR3 DNA: TGTGCCAGCAGTTACTCGGAAAGACAGGGGACAGATACGCAGTATTTT.

This clone has only a few counts. The rearrangement links TRBV18 to TRBJ1-6; tentatively, D is TRBD1 (6 bases). CDR1 is KGHSH, CDR2 LQKENI, per germline. CDR3 length: 15 amino acids. V was pared by 3 bases and J by 6 bases, with 12 bases between. In nucleotides, the CDR3 is TGTGCCAGCTCACCGACAGGAACCCCTAATTCACCCCTCCACTTT. Amino acid sequence: CASSPTGTPNSPLHF.

This chain connects TRBV6-1 to TRBJ1-5; D unresolved. The germline V gene encodes CDR1 MNHNS and CDR2 SASEGT. Between the trimmed V and J ends, which lost 10 bases and 4 bases, there was a span of 11 bases. The CDR3 is 12 amino acids. CDR3 coding DNA: TGTGCCACCTCAGGCTCTAATCAGCCCCAGCATTTT. Protein: CATSGSNQPQHF.

This chain uses TRBV5-4 with TRBJ1-1; 9 positions match TRBD1. There are 14 residues in the CDR3. The germline gives CDR1 SGHNT, CDR2 YYREEE (reference sequence). V lost 3 bases and J lost 5; bases outside the gene matches: 5. CDR3 in amino acids: CASSSRDRETEAFF. CDR3 bases: TGTGCCAGCAGCTCCCGGGACAGGGAGACTGAAGCTTTCTTT.

The V gene is TRBV6-5, the J gene TRBJ1-1; no reliable D call. The ends were cut back, 6 bases at V and 3 bases at J, with 17 bases in the middle. Germline V gives CDR1 MNHEY, CDR2 SVGAGI. This CDR3 spans 15 amino acids. CDR3 in amino acids: CASSHLDPADTEAFF. Written as DNA, the CDR3 is TGTGCCAGCAGCCACCTTGACCCGGCGGACACTGAAGCTTTCTTT.

The V call is TRBV27, the J call TRBJ1-1; D possibly corresponds to TRBD1 (5 bases). The CDR3 runs to 14 residues. Germline CDR1 and CDR2: MNHEY and SMNVEV (reference sequence). Between the trimmed V and J ends, which lost 5 bases and 8 bases, there was a span of 18 bases. The CDR3 protein is CASSPREDRIEAFF. The CDR3 coding sequence is TGTGCCAGCAGTCCAAGAGAAGACAGAATCGAAGCTTTCTTT.

The rearrangement uses TRBV11-2 and TRBJ1-4, with D possibly being TRBD1 (6 bases). The CDR3 consists of 13 residues. Germline CDR1 and CDR2: SGHAT and FQNNGV. V was clipped by 5 bases and J by 9 bases, with 13 bases between them. The CDR3: CASSREGGQKLFF. CDR3 nucleotide sequence: TGTGCCAGCAGCCGAGAGGGGGGGCAAAAACTGTTTTTT.